These 2 T cell receptor beta chains were all obtained from the same sample, sequenced in a study of radiotherapy plus CTLA-4 blockade in lung cancer. Sequencing was performed with immunoSEQ multiplex PCR; in TCRdb, only in-frame clones are kept and a portion is missing. The sample carries about 95,000 clones, roughly 85% recorded once. Sequenced here: peripheral blood, sampled from a patient treated with radiotherapy plus ipilimumab. The receptors derive from a human donor with non-small cell lung cancer who had stable disease on radiotherapy plus ipilimumab.

This clone was recorded once. The chain couples TRBV29-1 to TRBJ2-7; possibly TRBD2 for D (5 bases). Germline CDR1 is SQVTM and CDR2 is ANQGSEA. The V gene lost 2 bases and the J gene lost 2 bases, with 19 bases spanning the gap. CDR3 length: 16 amino acids. The CDR3 bases are TGCAGCGTTGAAAACCCAAGAGGACTCCGACCCTACGAGCAGTACTTC. It yields the protein CSVENPRGLRPYEQYF.

The V and J genes are TRBV7-9 and TRBJ1-5, with a possible D match to TRBD1 (6 bases). The CDR3 runs 15 residues. Trimming left V 4 bases short and J 1 base short, with 11 bases between. From germline, CDR1 is SEHNR and CDR2 FQNEAQ (reference sequence). In nucleotides, the CDR3 is TGTGCCAGCAGCTATTCGGGGGCGAGCAATCAGCCCCAGCATTTT. Protein product: CASSYSGASNQPQHF.